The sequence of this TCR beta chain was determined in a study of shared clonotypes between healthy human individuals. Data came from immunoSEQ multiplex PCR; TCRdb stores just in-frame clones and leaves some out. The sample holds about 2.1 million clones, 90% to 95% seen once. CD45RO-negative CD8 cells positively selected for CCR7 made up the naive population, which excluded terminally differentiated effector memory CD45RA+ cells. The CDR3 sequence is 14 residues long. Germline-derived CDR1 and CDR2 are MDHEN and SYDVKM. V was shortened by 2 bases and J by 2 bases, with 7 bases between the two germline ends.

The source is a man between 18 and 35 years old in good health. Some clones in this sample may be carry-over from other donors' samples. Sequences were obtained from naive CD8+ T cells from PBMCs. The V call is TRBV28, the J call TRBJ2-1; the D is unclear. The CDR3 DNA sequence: TGTGCCAGCAGTTTAAGTTACACCTACAATGAGCAGTTCTTC. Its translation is CASSLSYTYNEQFF.